The rows below give T cell receptor beta chains drawn from one sample of a study of tumor and adjacent non-tumor tissue in lung cancer. Via MiXCR, TCRdb re-called the multiplex PCR reads, giving one row per CDR3 protein. The sample records under 150,000 distinct CDR3 sequences, approximately 66% being singletons. Sequenced sample: lung tumor tissue. Receptors originate from a man in his sixties with small cell lung cancer. Both conserved end residues are trimmed from each CDR3.

v_call | cdr3_aa
TRBV20-1 | SARQGDGNTIY
TRBV19 | ASSIDGSNDRGDGYT
TRBV6-6 | ASRGREADEQF
TRBV4-1 | ASRQREAEDNEQF
TRBV12-3/TRBV12-4 | ASGFGRSGYT
TRBV12-3/TRBV12-4 | ASSPQTGTSGTDTQY
TRBV20-1 | SASLDRASPLH
TRBV29-1 | SVSDSNQPQH
TRBV6-1 | ASSEVTVAGNH
TRBV11-2 | ASSLTGGTYNEQF
TRBV11-3 | ASNSETDSPHEQY
TRBV12-3/TRBV12-4 | ASSRTGGSYNEQF
TRBV11-3 | TRSLAGGYNERF
TRBV12-3/TRBV12-4 | ASSLMEVGGELF
TRBV11-2 | ASSLDPRGWNTGELF
TRBV14 | ASNQGRRVLLDEQF
TRBV6-2/TRBV6-3 | ASSRPEGRLNIQY
TRBV6-1 | ASSRGRAYEQY
TRBV28 | ASSLHRGREQY
TRBV11-3 | ASTKRGSYEQY
TRBV6-1 | TSSFPGEQY
TRBV20-1 | SAIDAGGRKTEAF
TRBV11-3 | TSSPPHKYNDQF
TRBV20-1 | SVDSTSEIHKQF
TRBV6-1 | ATSPGACNGYT
TRBV12-5 | ASGLGLAGGDEQF
TRBV20-1 | SDRDVGYSYNEQF
TRBV29-1 | SADLERGADTQY
TRBV20-1 | SARTGGYEQY
TRBV6-5 | ASSYSNVLTSGKNTGELF
TRBV11-2 | ASSFTGGTDNEQF
TRBV11-3 | ASNFSSGFTGELF
TRBV11-2 | AVSFESVEQY
TRBV6-1 | AGRPGLAGVGELF
TRBV24-1 | ATSDTGTRGSFDSPLH
TRBV4-2 | ASSVYEAGELF
TRBV20-1 | SARDQEGREWETQY
TRBV11-3 | ASSHHRDRVSTLTNSPLH
TRBV7-8 | ASSLPGLVGGSTGELF
TRBV7-2 | ASSFVGGDEQY
TRBV4-2 | ASSRPEGGNEQF
TRBV28 | ASSSPGKQY
TRBV4-1 | ASNTKGLAGLRSSYERY
TRBV6-2/TRBV6-3 | ASSPLRLEAF
TRBV5-1 | ASSLGVLAGDVRETQY
TRBV6-6 | ASSHVGSTNEKLF
TRBV11-2 | ASSFSGEVGYTDMQY
TRBV5-1 | ASSTFGTGGSPLH
TRBV6-5 | ASSYSGQGTGEQF
TRBV4-1 | ASSLSLRATGTGELF
TRBV20-1 | SAMGLRIEQL
TRBV5-5 | VSSFSAGTDTQY
TRBV11-2 | ASSSSFLGSSYNGQF
TRBV6-1 | ASRGQGHGYGYT
TRBV20-1 | SDRDQEGCTGELF
TRBV20-1 | STRPGQGAGGTEAF